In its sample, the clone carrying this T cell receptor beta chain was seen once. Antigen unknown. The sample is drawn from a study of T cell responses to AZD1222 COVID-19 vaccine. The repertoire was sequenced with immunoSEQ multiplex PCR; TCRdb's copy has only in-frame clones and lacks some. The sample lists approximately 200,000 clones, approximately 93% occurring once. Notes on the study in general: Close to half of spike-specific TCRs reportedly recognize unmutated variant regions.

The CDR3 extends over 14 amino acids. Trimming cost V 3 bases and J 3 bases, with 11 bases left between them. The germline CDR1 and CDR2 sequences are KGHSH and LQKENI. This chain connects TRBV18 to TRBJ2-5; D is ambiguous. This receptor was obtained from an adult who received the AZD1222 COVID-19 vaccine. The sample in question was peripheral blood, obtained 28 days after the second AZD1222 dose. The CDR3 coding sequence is TGTGCCAGCTCACCCCCAGGTACGAAAGAGACCCAGTACTTC. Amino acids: CASSPPGTKETQYF.